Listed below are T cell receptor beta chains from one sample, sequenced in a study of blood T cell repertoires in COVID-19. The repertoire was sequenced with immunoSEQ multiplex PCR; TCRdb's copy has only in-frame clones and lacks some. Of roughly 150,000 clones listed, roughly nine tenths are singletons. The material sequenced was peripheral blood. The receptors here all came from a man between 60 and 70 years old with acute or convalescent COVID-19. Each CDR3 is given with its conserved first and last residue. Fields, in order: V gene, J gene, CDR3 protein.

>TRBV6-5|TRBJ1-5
CASANGVRDQPQHF
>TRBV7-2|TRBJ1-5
CASSLGGQGSNQPQHF
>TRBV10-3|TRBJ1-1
CAISESAGNTEAFF
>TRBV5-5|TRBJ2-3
CASSLRPGTGGDSDTQYF
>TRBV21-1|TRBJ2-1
CASSKVLAGPYNEQFF
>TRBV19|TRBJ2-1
CASSPGTLINEQFF
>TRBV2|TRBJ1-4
CASDRDRDEKLFF
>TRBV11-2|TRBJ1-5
CASSLDGDSHSNQPQHF
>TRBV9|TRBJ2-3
CASTPGRGAYTQYF
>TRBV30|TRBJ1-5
CAWSSWARNQPQHF
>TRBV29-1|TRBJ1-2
CSVEQNNYGYTF
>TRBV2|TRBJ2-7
CASTRTGRDEQYF
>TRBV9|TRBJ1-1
CASSVVEGRGTEAFF
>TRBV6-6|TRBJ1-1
CASSYGREAFF
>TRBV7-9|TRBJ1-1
CASSYGLVNTEAFF
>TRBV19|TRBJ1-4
CASSTRVGGEKLFF
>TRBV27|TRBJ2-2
CASSFRGHGTGELFF
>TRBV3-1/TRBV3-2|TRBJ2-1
CASSQGRTSGHNEQFF
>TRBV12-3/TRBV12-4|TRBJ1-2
CASSLRQGFGYTF
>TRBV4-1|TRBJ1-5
CASSQAPPTGETQPQHF
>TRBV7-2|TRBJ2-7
CASSNGRGGYEQYF
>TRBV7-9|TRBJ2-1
CASSLGQGPYNEQFF
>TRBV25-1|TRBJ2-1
CASSGRDYFYNEQFF
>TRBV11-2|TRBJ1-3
CASSLGGPGSGNTIYF
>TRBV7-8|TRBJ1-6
CASSRDFGSNSPLHF
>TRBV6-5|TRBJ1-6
CASSYGQGITPLHF
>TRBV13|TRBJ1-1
CASSLVAGVAFF
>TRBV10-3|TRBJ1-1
CAISGAPGQLNTEAFF
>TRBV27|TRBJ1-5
CASSLSPIRRGLSQPQHF
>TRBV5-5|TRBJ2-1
CASSLSTSGEVGEFF
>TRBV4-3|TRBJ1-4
CASSQVGEGWTNEKLFF
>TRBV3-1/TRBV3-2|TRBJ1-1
CASSQAGGTATEAFF
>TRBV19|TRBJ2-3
CASSGVGQGSADTQYF
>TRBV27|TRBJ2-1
CASSIRQGYNEQFF
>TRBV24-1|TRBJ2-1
CATMDRDRGREQFF
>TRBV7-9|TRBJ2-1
CASRHQYLSSYNEQFF
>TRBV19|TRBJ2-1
CASSPIDYNEQFF
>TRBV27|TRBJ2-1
CASSFRDRGSNEQFF
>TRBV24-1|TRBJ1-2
CATSDSGLGNHGYTF
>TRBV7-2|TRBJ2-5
CASSFSPPGTSETQYF
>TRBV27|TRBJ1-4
CASSLGAGSEKLFF
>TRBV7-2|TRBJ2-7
CASSLVRDRGAREQYF